A selection of T cell receptor beta chains follows, all from one sample in a study of cytomegalovirus exposure and HLA in healthy donors. Clones were read by immunoSEQ multiplex PCR, and TCRdb kept only the in-frame ones, dropping some. The sample lists tens of thousands of clones, about 90% occurring once. Sequenced: PBMCs. Every receptor here comes from a woman under 30 in good health and CMV-seropositive. CDR3s include the opening cysteine and the closing phenylalanine or tryptophan. D genes are given only for firm matches. Size is omitted from some rows. Given values are once, few, many or a class for expanded clones.

>TRBV5-1|TRBJ1-4|-|-
TGCGCCAGCAGTCACCCCCCGAGGGATGAAAAACTGTTTTTT
CASSHPPRDEKLFF
>TRBV2|TRBJ2-7|few|-
TGTGCCAGCAGCCGGGACACCTACGAGCAGTACTTC
CASSRDTYEQYF
>TRBV6-5|TRBJ1-2|once|-
TGTGCCAGCAGTTACTCCGCGGGGAACTATGGCTACACCTTC
CASSYSAGNYGYTF
>TRBV6-6|TRBJ2-1|-|TRBD2
TGTGCCAGCAGTTACTCGGGGCGGGGGGCCTACAATGAGCAGTTCTTC
CASSYSGRGAYNEQFF
>TRBV6-6|TRBJ2-7|-|TRBD1
TGTGCCAGCAGTTACGATCGACAGGGAAATTACTACGAGCAGTACTTC
CASSYDRQGNYYEQYF
>TRBV25-1|TRBJ2-2|-|-
TGTGCCAGCAGTGAACGGGCAGGGGCGGACACCGGGGAGCTGTTTTTT
CASSERAGADTGELFF
>TRBV14|TRBJ2-7|-|-
TGTGCCAGCAGCTCCCGACAGGTCTACGAGCAGTACTTC
CASSSRQVYEQYF
>TRBV6-1|TRBJ2-1|-|TRBD2
TGTGCCAGCAGTCAGACTAGCGGGGGGATGAGGGAGCAGTTCTTC
CASSQTSGGMREQFF
>TRBV9|TRBJ2-2|-|TRBD2
TGTGCCAGCAGCGTACTTATGGCGGGAGGGCCACACACCGGGGAGCTGTTTTTT
CASSVLMAGGPHTGELFF
>TRBV30|TRBJ2-7|-|TRBD1
TGTGCCTGGAGTCCCATAGGGGACAGGCCAAACTACGGGCAGTACTTC
CAWSPIGDRPNYGQYF
>TRBV19|TRBJ1-1|-|TRBD1
TGTGCCAGTAGTATACTTCGGAGCGGACAGGCGGGGAACACTGAAGCTTTCTTT
CASSILRSGQAGNTEAFF
>TRBV19|TRBJ1-2|-|TRBD1
TGTGCCAGCCGAGACAGGGGGTTGTTTGGCTACACCTTC
CASRDRGLFGYTF
>TRBV18|TRBJ2-2|-|-
TGTGCCAGCTCACCGCGGTTTCCCGGGACAACTAACACCGGGGAGCTGTTTTTT
CASSPRFPGTTNTGELFF
>TRBV2|TRBJ2-7|-|TRBD2
TGTGCCAGCAGCCACGGGACGGGGGGAGGGGAGCAGTACTTC
CASSHGTGGGEQYF
>TRBV9|TRBJ2-5|-|TRBD2
TGTGCCAGCAGCGTAGGGGCGGGGGGGCCAGAGACCCAGTACTTC
CASSVGAGGPETQYF
>TRBV4-2|TRBJ2-1|-|-
TGTGCCAGCAGCCAAGACCCCCCGGCGGGGGCCGTCAATGAGCAGTTCTTC
CASSQDPPAGAVNEQFF
>TRBV2|TRBJ2-5|-|TRBD2
TGTGCCAGCCTCTACGGGGGAGGGTACCAAGAGACCCAGTACTTC
CASLYGGGYQETQYF
>TRBV20-1|TRBJ1-2|-|-
TGCATGATCACTCTGTATGGCTACACCTTC
CMITLYGYTF
>TRBV5-4|TRBJ1-2|-|TRBD1
TGTGCCAGCAGCTTGGGACAGGGGGCCGCCTCTAACTATGGCTACACCTTC
CASSLGQGAASNYGYTF
>TRBV28|TRBJ2-3|-|TRBD2
TGTGCCAGCAGCCCGGGGGGACTAGCGGGGAGCACAGATACGCAGTATTTT
CASSPGGLAGSTDTQYF
>TRBV27|TRBJ2-1|-|-
TGTGCCAGCAGTTTATCTTCAGGGGTAGAGCAGTTCTTC
CASSLSSGVEQFF
>TRBV7-9|TRBJ2-7|-|-
TGTGCCAGCAGCTTAGCGTCGGGCGAGCAGTACTTC
CASSLASGEQYF